The 18 T cell receptor beta chains below come from one sample, sequenced in a study of early T cells in non-severe SARS-CoV-2 infection (TCRdb year 2021). The method behind the library was 5' RACE. The instrument was a NextSeq 500. TCRdb ran its own pipeline on the public reads, namely fastp trimming at Q25 and MiXCR clone calling, and kept in-frame beta chains. For every CDR3 protein sequence, its rows merge into one entry that carries the most common genes and DNA. This sample holds about 19,000 distinct CDR3 sequences; roughly 4.4% were observed only once. The ten biggest clones cover about 7% of the sample. Sequenced sample: whole blood. These TCRs come from an adult who was a healthcare worker with PCR-confirmed SARS-CoV-2 infection or an uninfected control (not recorded which).

Ten or more counts support this clonotype. The chain carries TRBV18 and TRBJ2-2; D is ambiguous. V lost 10 bases, J lost 2 bases, and 11 bases lay in between. The CDR3 length is 13 residues. CDR1 and CDR2 from the germline V gene are KGHSH and LQKENI. The CDR3 is CATRAINTGELFF. DNA of the CDR3: TGTGCCACCCGGGCGATCAACACCGGGGAGCTGTTTTTT.

This clonotype was detected ten times or more. This rearrangement joins TRBV4-3 to TRBJ1-6, with D maybe TRBD1 (5 bases). V lost 5 bases to trimming and J lost 3 bases, with 11 bases between them. The CDR3 consists of 15 residues. Looked up from germline, CDR1 is LGHNA and CDR2 is YSLEER. The CDR3, as DNA: TGCGCCAGCAGCTCAGACCAGGGCTATAATTCACCCCTCCACTTT. It encodes CASSSDQGYNSPLHF.

There are many counts of this clonotype. J is TRBJ2-7 and V is TRBV18; 8 bases are shared with TRBD1. Losses at the gene ends were 3 bases for V and 6 bases for J; bases not matched to a gene: 4. CDR1 and CDR2 (germline): KGHSH, LQKENI. The CDR3 has 13 residues. CDR3 loop: CASSPSTGVEQYF. The DNA for the CDR3 is TGTGCCAGCTCACCTTCGACAGGGGTCGAGCAGTACTTC.

This chain links TRBV11-2 with TRBJ2-3, with D perhaps matching TRBD2 (6 bases). The germline V gene encodes CDR1 SGHAT and CDR2 FQNNGV. This CDR3 has 15 residues. Trimming left V 4 bases short and J 0 bases short, with 11 bases between. The CDR3 is CASSSVGGSTDTQYF. The CDR3 DNA sequence: TGTGCCAGCAGCTCAGTGGGGGGTAGCACAGATACGCAGTATTTT.

This clonotype occurred many times. The J gene is TRBJ2-7, the V gene TRBV4-1; 7 bases fit TRBD1. Germline CDR1 and CDR2: MGHRA and YSYEKL. The CDR3 loop spans 16 amino acids. Trimming cost V 5 bases and J 4 bases; bases outside gene matches: 14. The CDR3 DNA sequence: TGCGCCAGCAGCGGACAGGACCTGATCACGACTTACGAGCAGTACTTC. This codes for CASSGQDLITTYEQYF.

This clonotype was seen ten or more times. The genes are TRBV20-1 and TRBJ2-2, with D perhaps matching TRBD1 (6 bases). Germline CDR1 and CDR2: DFQATT and SNEGSKA (reference sequence). The CDR3 runs 16 residues. V was pared by 0 bases and J by 5 bases, with 16 bases between. The CDR3: CSARDYRSTGTGELFF. DNA for the CDR3: TGCAGTGCTAGAGATTATCGGTCCACAGGGACCGGGGAGCTGTTTTTT.

This clonotype qualifies as medium-sized. The chain uses TRBV7-3 and TRBJ2-4, with D possibly TRBD2 on 5 matching bases. V gave up 5 bases and J gave up 3 bases, with 8 bases separating them. The CDR3 is 13 amino acids. From germline, CDR1 is SGHTA and CDR2 FQGTGA. The CDR3 DNA sequence: TGTGCCAGCAGCCCACGGGGCAAAAACATTCAGTACTTC. Its protein product is CASSPRGKNIQYF.

This clonotype was seen ten or more times. The chain uses TRBV20-1 and TRBJ2-3; D is perhaps TRBD2 (6 bases). V shed 5 bases and J shed 0 bases, with 15 bases lying between them. Germline assignment: CDR1 DFQATT and CDR2 SNEGSKA (reference sequence). The CDR3 spans 15 residues. The chain's CDR3 is CSAENLAKSTDTQYF. CDR3 DNA sequence: TGCAGTGCTGAGAATCTAGCGAAAAGCACAGATACGCAGTATTTT.

This sequence joins TRBV27 and TRBJ1-1; weak D call: TRBD1 (6 bases). V lost 7 bases to trimming and J lost 1 base, with 16 bases between them. There are 15 residues in the CDR3. The V gene's germline CDR1 is MNHEY and CDR2 SMNVEV (reference sequence). DNA for the CDR3: TGTGCCAGCAACCACCACAGGGCTGGGAACACTGAAGCTTTCTTT. It translates to CASNHHRAGNTEAFF.

This clonotype was found many times. V gene TRBV11-2 combines with J gene TRBJ2-3, with D unresolved. The V end was cut by 1 base, the J end by 4 bases, with 9 bases between. The CDR3 loop spans 14 amino acids. Germline values: CDR1 SGHAT, CDR2 FQNNGV. The CDR3 loop is CASSLGFTADTQYF. DNA of the CDR3: TGTGCCAGCAGCTTAGGTTTTACTGCAGATACGCAGTATTTT.

This clonotype has ten or more counts. V is TRBV11-3 and J is TRBJ2-4; TRBD1 or TRBD2 may be the D gene (5 bases each). Trimming removed 0 bases at V and 8 bases at J, with 8 bases between. The CDR3 length is 13 residues. CDR1 is SGHNT, CDR2 YENEEA, per germline. CDR3 sequence (DNA): TGTGCCAGCAGCTTAGACGGGGACCACATTCAGTACTTC. Translation: CASSLDGDHIQYF.

At least ten counts were recorded for this clonotype. The chain combines TRBV18 with TRBJ1-1; D unclear. This CDR3 is 13 amino acids long. Looked up from germline, CDR1 is KGHSH and CDR2 is LQKENI. The V end was cut by 1 base, the J end by 5 bases, with 8 bases between. CDR3 sequence: CASSPQGGTEAFF. In DNA form, the CDR3 reads TGTGCCAGCTCACCACAAGGAGGTACTGAAGCTTTCTTT.

In its sample, this clonotype was seen many times. The chain uses TRBV7-8 and TRBJ1-4, with 7 bases aligning to TRBD1. Per germline, CDR1 SGHVS and CDR2 FQNEAQ. After removal of 0 bases from V and 5 bases from J, the junction contained 9 bases not matched to a gene. The CDR3 length is 17 residues. CDR3 residues: CASSLAGMGQSNEKLFF. CDR3 DNA: TGTGCCAGCAGCTTAGCTGGAATGGGACAGTCGAATGAAAAACTGTTTTTT.

Here the CDR3 reads CATSRERTGIAYEQYF. CDR3 DNA sequence: TGTGCCACCAGCAGAGAGAGGACAGGGATAGCCTACGAGCAGTACTTC. V usage is TRBV15 and J usage is TRBJ2-7; 8 nucleotides agree with TRBD1. Germline assignment: CDR1 LNHNV and CDR2 YYDKDF (reference sequence). Trimming cost V 0 bases and J 2 bases; bases outside gene matches: 6. The CDR3 has 16 amino acids.

This clonotype appeared many times. The genes are TRBV10-2 and TRBJ1-1; D call uncertain. Trimming cost V 6 bases and J 0 bases, with 8 bases left between them. CDR3 size: 13 residues. Germline CDR1 reads WSHSY; CDR2 reads SAAADI. Here the CDR3 reads CASRGNLNTEAFF. The CDR3 nucleotides read TGCGCCAGCAGGGGTAACCTGAACACTGAAGCTTTCTTT.

In its sample, this clonotype was seen many times. The chain couples TRBV11-2 to TRBJ1-4; no clear D. Germline V gene lookup returns CDR1 SGHAT and CDR2 FQNNGV. The CDR3 contains 14 residues. V was shortened by 2 bases and J by 0 bases, with 4 bases between the two germline ends. The CDR3 region has the DNA TGTGCCAGCAGCTTATCCACAACTAATGAAAAACTGTTTTTT. It yields the protein CASSLSTTNEKLFF.

Points on this clonotype: It may be a read error: a sequence one base away is much more abundant. This chain connects TRBV5-6 to TRBJ1-4, with D unclear. There are 14 residues in the CDR3. Germline loops: CDR1 SGHDT, CDR2 YYEEEE. The CDR3 DNA reads TGTGCCAGCAGCTTCGGCTCAACTAATGGAAAACTGTTTTTT. It yields the protein CASSFGSTNGKLFF.

This clonotype was detected many times. The CDR3 coding sequence is TGCAGCACCCGGGACAAAACAGATACGCAGTATTTT. Protein product: CSTRDKTDTQYF. The genes are TRBV29-1 and TRBJ2-3, with D maybe TRBD1 (6 bases). Germline CDR1 SQVTM, CDR2 ANQGSEA. The length of the CDR3 is 12 residues. With 8 bases removed from V and 3 bases from J, the gap between germline ends came to 12 bases.